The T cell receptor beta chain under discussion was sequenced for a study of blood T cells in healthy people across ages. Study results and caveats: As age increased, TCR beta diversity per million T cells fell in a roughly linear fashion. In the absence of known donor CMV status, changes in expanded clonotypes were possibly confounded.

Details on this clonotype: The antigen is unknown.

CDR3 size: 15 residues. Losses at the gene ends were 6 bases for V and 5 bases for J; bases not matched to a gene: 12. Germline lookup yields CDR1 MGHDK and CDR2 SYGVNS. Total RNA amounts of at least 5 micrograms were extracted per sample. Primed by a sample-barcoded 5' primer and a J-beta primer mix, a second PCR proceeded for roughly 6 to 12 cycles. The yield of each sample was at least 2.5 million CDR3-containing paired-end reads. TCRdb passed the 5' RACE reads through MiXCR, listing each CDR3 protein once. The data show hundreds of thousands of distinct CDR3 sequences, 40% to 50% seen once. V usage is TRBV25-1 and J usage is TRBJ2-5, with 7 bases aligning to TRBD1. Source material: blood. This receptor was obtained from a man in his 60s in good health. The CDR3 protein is CASSLIDRAKETQYF. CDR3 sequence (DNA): TGTGCCAGCAGCCTCATCGACAGGGCTAAGGAGACCCAGTACTTC.